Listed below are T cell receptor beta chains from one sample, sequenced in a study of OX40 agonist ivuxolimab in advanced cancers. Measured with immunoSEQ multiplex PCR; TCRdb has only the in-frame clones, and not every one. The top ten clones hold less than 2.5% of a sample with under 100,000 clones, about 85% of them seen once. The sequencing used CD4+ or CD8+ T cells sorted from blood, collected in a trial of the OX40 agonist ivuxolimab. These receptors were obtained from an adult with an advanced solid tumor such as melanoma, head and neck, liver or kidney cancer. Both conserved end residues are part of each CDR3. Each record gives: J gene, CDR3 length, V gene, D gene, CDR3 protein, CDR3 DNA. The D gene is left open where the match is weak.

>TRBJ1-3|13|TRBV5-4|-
CAASMYSGNTIYF
TGTGCGGCGAGTATGTACTCTGGAAACACCATATATTTT
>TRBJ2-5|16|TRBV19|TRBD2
CASSPLRSGGEETQYF
TGTGCCAGTAGCCCATTGAGGAGCGGGGGGGAAGAGACCCAGTACTTC
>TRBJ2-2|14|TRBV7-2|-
CASRQTGAIGELFF
TGTGCCAGCAGACAGACCGGGGCAATCGGGGAGCTGTTTTTT
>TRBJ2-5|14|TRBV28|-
CASSSPMERETQYF
TGTGCCAGCAGTTCCCCGATGGAACGAGAGACCCAGTACTTC
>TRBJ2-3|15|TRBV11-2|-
CASSLTGQLTDTQYF
TGTGCCAGCAGCTTAACAGGACAGCTCACAGATACGCAGTATTTT
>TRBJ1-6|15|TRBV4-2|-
CASSLATVRNSPLHF
TGTGCCAGCAGCTTGGCTACAGTGCGTAATTCACCCCTCCACTTT
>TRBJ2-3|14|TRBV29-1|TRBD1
CSVEDRPDRGTQYF
TGCAGCGTTGAAGACCGACCCGACAGGGGTACGCAGTATTTT
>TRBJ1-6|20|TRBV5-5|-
CASSFYRVVPVSIYNSPLHF
TGTGCCAGCAGCTTTTACAGGGTCGTTCCCGTATCCATCTATAATTCACCCCTCCACTTT
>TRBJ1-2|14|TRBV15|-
CATSRARSQLGYTF
TGTGCCACCAGCAGAGCCCGCTCCCAACTGGGCTACACCTTC
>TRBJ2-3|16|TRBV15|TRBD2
CATSRDPAGSTDTQYF
TGTGCCACCAGCAGAGACCCAGCGGGGAGCACAGATACGCAGTATTTT
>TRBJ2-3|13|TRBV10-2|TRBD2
CASSEGGTDTQYF
TGCGCCAGCAGCGAGGGAGGGACAGATACGCAGTATTTT
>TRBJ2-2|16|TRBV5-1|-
CASSSRRGTNTGELFF
TGCGCCAGCAGCTCTCGTAGGGGCACGAACACCGGGGAGCTGTTTTTT